What follows is one TCR beta chain and its context. What it binds is not known. This specimen comes from a study of T cell repertoires in cytomegalovirus infection. Study in general: Selection of CMV epitopes for the study included recently identified HLA-C-restricted and well-studied HLA-B-restricted ones. Based on public TCR beta signatures, there were indications of CMV infection and of a matching HLA type. General observations from the study: Based on cumulative public TCR beta family frequency, carriers of CMV plus the relevant HLA were identified. Within the response measured ex vivo, HLA-C-restricted CMV-specific TCR beta clonotypes were dominant.

One entry per CDR3 protein, called by TCRdb with MiXCR from the reads. The sample lists 100,000 or so distinct CDR3 sequences, 25% to 35% seen once, with roughly 70% in the top ten. The sequence was collected from a human donor in good health (CMV status not recorded). Some clones in this sample may be carry-over from other donors' samples. The specimen was CD8+ T cells from cultured PBMCs, collected from culture after CMV antigen stimulation.

Written as DNA, the CDR3 is TGCAGTGCTAGGGGCGACACTCAATTCTATGGCTACACCTTC. Amino acid sequence: CSARGDTQFYGYTF. This chain connects TRBV20-1 to TRBJ1-2, with D unclear. The length of the CDR3 is 14 residues. CDR1 and CDR2 (germline): DFQATT, SNEGSKA (reference sequence). V was clipped by 3 bases and J by 4 bases, with 15 bases between them.